A single T cell receptor beta chain is shown here with its context. The specificity of this receptor is unknown. It has no much larger one-base neighbor in the sample; base qualities were not kept. The sample's time point label, in plain terms: baseline before first vaccination. Vaccinee samples were obtained from the UK trials COV001 and COV002, which included a single-blind randomized controlled phase 2/3 trial of AZD1222 (ChAdOx1 nCoV-19) in healthy adults. Trial participant PBMC samples were collected at day 0 and day 28 after the second dose for TCRbeta chain sequencing. The data derive from a study of T cell responses to AZD1222 COVID-19 vaccine (dated by TCRdb to about 2021). For the wider study: AZD1222 recipients with second doses at about 4 weeks or about 12 weeks were pooled, because spike-specific TCR depth and breadth did not differ between schedules. A total of approximately 250 trial participants underwent TCR sequencing, of whom approximately 200 had received two doses of AZD1222 and 26 had received two doses of the MenACWY control vaccine. Enrollment into the trials was organized by age into subgroups of 18-55, 56-69 and 70-plus years, and those subgroups contained roughly 140, 27 and 60 TCR-sequenced participants, respectively. General study outcomes and caveats: Conclusions about previously exposed vaccinees are limited because only six or seven AZD1222 recipients were SARS-CoV-2 seropositive at baseline. Participants were mostly white British and included more females than males, and it was suggested by the authors that clonal diversity may have been underestimated. Because no day 14 peak-response samples were available, repertoires were characterized only after the peak T cell response. Reportedly, almost half of the unique spike-specific TCRs recognized epitopes lying outside the regions that are mutated in the B.1.351 and B.1.1.7 variants. The 56-69-year group was small, and its depth increase did not reach significance, likely because of low power. CD4 TCRs associated with the vaccine covered the entire spike protein, and the dominant responses were in regions 160-218 and 743-854. A significant rise in spike-specific TCR breadth and depth was observed after two AZD1222 doses relative to day 0 and relative to MenACWY recipients.

The CDR3 regions of human TCRbeta chains were subjected to immunosequencing. Per the original workflow: TCRs in the repertoires were matched against a reference library of SARS-CoV-2-specific TCRs that had been generated with the MIRA antigen-specificity platform. Breadth meant the fraction of unique TCRs that were SARS-CoV-2-associated, whereas depth meant the fraction of total T cells that were SARS-CoV-2-associated. Each spike-specific TCR was assigned to its reactive spike region and to a CD4 or CD8 class using the MIRA data. Log10-transformed breadth and depth values were compared by one-way ANOVA with Sidak's multiple comparisons tests. Entries here come from immuneACCESS through TCRdb and include only in-frame sequences with V and J called. Some clones fail to appear in such tables; in the studies checked, an unresolved V gene covers under half of the shortfall, and the cause of the remainder is unknown. D and trimming come from the DNA, and the V and J calls and clone size come from that table. The sample table shows roughly 180,000 clones, and around 90% are seen once. Of the sample, more than 0.4% falls within the top ten clones.

The CDR3 contains 14 residues, cysteine and phenylalanine counted. CDR3 DNA is the only sequence kept; it has 42 bases, read in frame from the first base. V is reduced by 0 bases and J by 2 bases, leaving a spacing of 8 bases between them. The germline V gene gives CDR1 as SGHDN and CDR2 as FVKESK. This sequence was found in an adult in good health. This sequence uses TRBV14 and TRBJ2-7; the D segment cannot be called with confidence. Here the sequenced sample was peripheral blood, taken on day 0 of AZD1222 vaccination. The CDR3 has the sequence CASSQEFDPYEQYF. The sequence in DNA is TGTGCCAGCAGCCAAGAATTTGACCCCTACGAGCAGTACTTC. The CDR3, completed at both ends by the reference TRBV14 and TRBJ2-7 genes, gives the full variable domain EAGVTQFPSHSVIEKGQTVTLRCDPISGHDNLYWYRRVMGKEIKFLLHFVKESKQDESGMPNNRFLAERTGGTYSTLKVQPAELEDSGVYFCASSQEFDPYEQYFGPGTRLTVT.